This TCR beta chain was retrieved from a study of blood T cell repertoires in COVID-19. Study-wide background: Sites across the United States, Italy and Spain contributed samples from acute and convalescent COVID-19. PBMCs, B-cell-depleted T cells, or T cells provided the cDNA or gDNA that made up the material.

As originally analysed: The authors estimated nucleated cell counts from reference gene primer amplification. The table came from immunoSEQ multiplex PCR; TCRdb's copy has only in-frame clones and leaves some out. The V and J calls and clone size were taken over from that table, and D and trimming were inferred from the DNA. The data show 85,000 to 95,000 clones, 75% to 90% seen once. V gave up 0 bases and J gave up 1 base; unmatched junction bases: 3. Looked up from germline, CDR1 is SGHRS and CDR2 is YFSETQ. The CDR3 loop spans 16 amino acids. The sequence was collected from an elderly woman with acute or convalescent COVID-19. This chain connects TRBV5-1 to TRBJ2-5; 10 bases are shared with TRBD2. Sequencing was carried out using peripheral blood. CDR3 loop: CASSLEASGGQETQYF. The CDR3 nucleotides are TGCGCCAGCAGCTTGGAGGCTAGCGGGGGCCAAGAGACCCAGTACTTC.